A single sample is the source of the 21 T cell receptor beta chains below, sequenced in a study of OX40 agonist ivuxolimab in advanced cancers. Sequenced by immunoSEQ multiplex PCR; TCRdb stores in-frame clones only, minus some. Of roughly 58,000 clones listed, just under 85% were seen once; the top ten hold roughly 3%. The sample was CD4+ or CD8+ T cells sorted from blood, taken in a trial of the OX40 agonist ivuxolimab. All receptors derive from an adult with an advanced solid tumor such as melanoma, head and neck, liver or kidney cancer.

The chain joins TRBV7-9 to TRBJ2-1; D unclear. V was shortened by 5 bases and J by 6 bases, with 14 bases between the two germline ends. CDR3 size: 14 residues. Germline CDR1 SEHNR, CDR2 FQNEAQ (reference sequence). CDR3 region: CASSPTLGLNEQFF. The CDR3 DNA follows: TGTGCCAGCAGCCCCACCTTAGGGCTCAATGAGCAGTTCTTC.

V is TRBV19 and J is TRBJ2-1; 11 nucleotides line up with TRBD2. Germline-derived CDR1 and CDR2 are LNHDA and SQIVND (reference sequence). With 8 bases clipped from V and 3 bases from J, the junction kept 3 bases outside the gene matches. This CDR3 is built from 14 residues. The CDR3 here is CASDSGGGYNEQFF. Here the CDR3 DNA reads TGTGCCAGTGATAGCGGGGGGGGCTACAATGAGCAGTTCTTC.

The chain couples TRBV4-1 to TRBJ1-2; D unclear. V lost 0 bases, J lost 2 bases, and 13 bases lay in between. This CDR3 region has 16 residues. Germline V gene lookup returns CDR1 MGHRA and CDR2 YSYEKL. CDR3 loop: CASSQDEAGQNYGYTF. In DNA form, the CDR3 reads TGCGCCAGCAGCCAAGACGAGGCAGGCCAAAACTATGGCTACACCTTC.

The CDR3 loop is CASSLKGWAGEKLFF. The CDR3 nucleotides are TGCGCCAGCAGCTTGAAGGGGTGGGCGGGTGAAAAACTGTTTTTT. The rearrangement links TRBV5-1 to TRBJ1-4, with D perhaps matching TRBD1 (5 bases). V lost 1 base to trimming and J lost 7 bases, with 14 bases between them. CDR1 and CDR2 from the germline V gene are SGHRS and YFSETQ. The CDR3 contains 15 residues.

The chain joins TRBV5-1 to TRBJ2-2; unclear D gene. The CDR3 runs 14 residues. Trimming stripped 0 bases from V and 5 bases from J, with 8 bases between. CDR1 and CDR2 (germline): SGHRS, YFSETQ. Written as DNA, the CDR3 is TGCGCCAGCAGCTTGGGGGATCCAACCGGGGAGCTGTTTTTT. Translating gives CASSLGDPTGELFF.

CDR3 protein: CSVFGQGLTDTQYF. The CDR3 DNA is TGCAGCGTTTTTGGACAGGGGTTGACAGATACGCAGTATTTT. The chain is built from TRBV29-1 and TRBJ2-3; 9 positions agree with TRBD1. Germline loops: CDR1 SQVTM, CDR2 ANQGSEA. The CDR3 loop spans 14 amino acids. V gave up 5 bases and J gave up 3 bases; unmatched junction bases: 6.

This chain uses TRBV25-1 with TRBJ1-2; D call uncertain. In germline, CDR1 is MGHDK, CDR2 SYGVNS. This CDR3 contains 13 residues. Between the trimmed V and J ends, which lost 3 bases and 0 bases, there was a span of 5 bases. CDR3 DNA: TGTGCCAGCAGTGAGGCCTCTAACTATGGCTACACCTTC. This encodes CASSEASNYGYTF.

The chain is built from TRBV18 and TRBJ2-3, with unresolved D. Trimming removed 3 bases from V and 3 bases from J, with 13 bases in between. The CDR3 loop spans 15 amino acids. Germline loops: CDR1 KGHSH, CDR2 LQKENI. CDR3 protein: CASSPASLATDTQYF. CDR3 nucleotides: TGTGCCAGCTCACCTGCCTCTCTCGCTACAGATACGCAGTATTTT.

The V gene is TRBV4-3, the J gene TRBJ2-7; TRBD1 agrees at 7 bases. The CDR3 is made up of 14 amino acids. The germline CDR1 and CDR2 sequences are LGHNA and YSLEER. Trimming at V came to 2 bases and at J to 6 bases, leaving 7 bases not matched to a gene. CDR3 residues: CASSQNRGWGEQYF. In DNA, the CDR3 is TGCGCCAGCAGCCAAAACAGGGGATGGGGCGAGCAGTACTTC.

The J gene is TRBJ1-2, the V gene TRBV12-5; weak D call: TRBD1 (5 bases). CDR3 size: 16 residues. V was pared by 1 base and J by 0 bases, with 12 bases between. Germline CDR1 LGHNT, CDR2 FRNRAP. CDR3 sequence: CASGLAQGSSNYGYTF. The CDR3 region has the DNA TGTGCTAGTGGTTTGGCTCAGGGAAGCTCTAACTATGGCTACACCTTC.

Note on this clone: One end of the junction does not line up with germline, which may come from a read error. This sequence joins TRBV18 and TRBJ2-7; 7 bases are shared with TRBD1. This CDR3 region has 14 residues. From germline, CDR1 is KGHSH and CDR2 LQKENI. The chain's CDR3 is CASSPGTVSYGQYF. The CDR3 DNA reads TGTGCCAGCTCACCGGGGACAGTTTCCTACGGGCAGTACTTC.

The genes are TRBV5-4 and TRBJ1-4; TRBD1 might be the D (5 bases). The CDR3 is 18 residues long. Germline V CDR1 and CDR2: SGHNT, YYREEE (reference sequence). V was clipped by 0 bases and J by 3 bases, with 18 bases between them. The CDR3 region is CASSLAGAAGAANEKLFF. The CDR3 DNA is TGTGCCAGCAGCTTGGCCGGGGCGGCAGGCGCGGCTAATGAAAAACTGTTTTTT.

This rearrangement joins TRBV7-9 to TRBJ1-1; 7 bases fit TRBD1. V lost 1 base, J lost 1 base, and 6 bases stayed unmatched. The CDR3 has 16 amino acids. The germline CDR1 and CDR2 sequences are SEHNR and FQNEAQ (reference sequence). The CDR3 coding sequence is TGTGCCAGCAGCTTAGTAGGGGGACAGAGGAACACTGAAGCTTTCTTT. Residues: CASSLVGGQRNTEAFF.

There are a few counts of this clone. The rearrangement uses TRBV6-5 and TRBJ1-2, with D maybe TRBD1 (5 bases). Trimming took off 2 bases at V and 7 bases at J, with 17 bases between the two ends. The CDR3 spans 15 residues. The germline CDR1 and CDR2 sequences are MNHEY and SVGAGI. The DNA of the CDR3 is TGTGCCAGCAGTTACGAGTTTGGGTCAGGGTCTGGCTACACCTTC. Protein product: CASSYEFGSGSGYTF.

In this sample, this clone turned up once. CDR3: CASSFAGGSQYF. Here the CDR3 DNA reads TGTGCCAGCAGTTTCGCCGGGGGGTCCCAGTACTTC. V gene TRBV27 combines with J gene TRBJ2-5; 7 bases align to TRBD2. The V gene's germline CDR1 is MNHEY and CDR2 SMNVEV (reference sequence). The CDR3 consists of 12 residues. With 3 bases clipped from V and 9 bases from J, the junction kept 4 bases outside the gene matches.

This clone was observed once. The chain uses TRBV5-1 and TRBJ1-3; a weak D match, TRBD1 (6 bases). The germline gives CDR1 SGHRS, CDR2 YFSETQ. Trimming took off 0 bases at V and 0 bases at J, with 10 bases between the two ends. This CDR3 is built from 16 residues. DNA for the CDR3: TGCGCCAGCAGCTTGGGTGTGACAGGCTCTGGAAACACCATATATTTT. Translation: CASSLGVTGSGNTIYF. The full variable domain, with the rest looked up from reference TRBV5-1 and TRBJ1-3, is KAGVTQTPRYLIKTRGQQVTLSCSPISGHRSVSWYQQTPGQGLQFLFEYFSETQRNKGNFPGRFSGRQFSNSRSEMNVSTLELGDSALYLCASSLGVTGSGNTIYFGEGSWLTVV.

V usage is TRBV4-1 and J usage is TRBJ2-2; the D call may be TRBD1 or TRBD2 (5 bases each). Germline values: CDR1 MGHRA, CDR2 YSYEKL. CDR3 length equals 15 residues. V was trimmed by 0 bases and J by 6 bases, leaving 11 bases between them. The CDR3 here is CASSQEGTWAGELFF. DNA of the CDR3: TGCGCCAGCAGCCAAGAGGGGACCTGGGCCGGGGAGCTGTTTTTT.

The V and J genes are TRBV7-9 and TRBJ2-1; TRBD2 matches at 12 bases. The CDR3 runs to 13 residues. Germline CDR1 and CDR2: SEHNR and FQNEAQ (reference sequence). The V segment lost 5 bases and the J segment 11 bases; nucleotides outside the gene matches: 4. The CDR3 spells CASSRTSGMKQFF. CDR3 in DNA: TGTGCCAGCAGCAGGACTAGCGGGATGAAGCAGTTCTTC.

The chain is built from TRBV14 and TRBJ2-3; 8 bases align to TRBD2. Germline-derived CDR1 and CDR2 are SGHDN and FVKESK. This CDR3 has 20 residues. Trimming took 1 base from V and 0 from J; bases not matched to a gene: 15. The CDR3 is CASSQGRPVRAGASTDTQYF. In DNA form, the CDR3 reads TGTGCCAGCAGCCAAGGACGACCGGTGAGAGCGGGGGCTAGCACAGATACGCAGTATTTT.

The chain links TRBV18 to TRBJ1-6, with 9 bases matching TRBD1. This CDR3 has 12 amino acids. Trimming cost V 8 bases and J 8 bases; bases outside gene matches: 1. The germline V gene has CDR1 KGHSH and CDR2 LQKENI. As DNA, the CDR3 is TGTGCCAGCCGGACAGGGGATTCACCCCTCCACTTT. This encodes CASRTGDSPLHF. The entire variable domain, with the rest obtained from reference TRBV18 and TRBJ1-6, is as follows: NAGVMQNPRHLVRRRGQEARLRCSPMKGHSHVYWYRQLPEEGLKFMVYLQKENIIDESGMPKERFSAEFPKEGPSILRIQQVVRGDSAAYFCASRTGDSPLHFGNGTRLTVT.

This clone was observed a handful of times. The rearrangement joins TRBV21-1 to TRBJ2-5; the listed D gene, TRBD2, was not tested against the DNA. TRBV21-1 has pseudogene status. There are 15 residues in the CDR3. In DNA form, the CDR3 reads TGTGCCAGCAGCAAAAGAGGTGAGAGGGAAGAGACCCAGTACTTC. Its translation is CASSKRGEREETQYF.